This entry lists 10 T cell receptor beta chains sequenced from one sample in a study of blood T cell repertoires in COVID-19. The protocol was immunoSEQ multiplex PCR, while the TCRdb copy is restricted to in-frame clones and leaves out a portion. The sample contains tens of thousands of clones, 75% to 90% of which appear only once. The sequenced material came from peripheral blood. The source of these receptors is a woman between 40 and 55 years old with acute or convalescent COVID-19.

This clone was counted a single time. The chain uses TRBV12-2 and TRBJ2-7; the DNA was not compared with TRBD2, the D call given in the table. TRBV12-2 is designated a pseudogene. This CDR3 has 15 amino acids. As DNA, the CDR3 is TGTGCAAGTCGCTTACCCCGGGAGCGGAACTACGAGCAGTACTTC. Residues: CASRLPRERNYEQYF.

The genes are TRBV27 and TRBJ1-2, with 7 bases aligning to TRBD1. The junction had 11 bases not matched to a gene; V was cut back by 5 bases and J by 8 bases. The CDR3 length is 14 residues. The germline V gene encodes CDR1 MNHEY and CDR2 SMNVEV (reference sequence). The CDR3 DNA reads TGTGCCAGCAGTAGCTACAGGGGAATAATCGGCTACACCTTC. This encodes CASSSYRGIIGYTF.

This chain joins TRBV30 and TRBJ2-7, with a possible D match to TRBD2 (5 bases). The CDR3 runs 13 residues. CDR1 and CDR2 (germline): GTSNPN, SVGIG (reference sequence). V was pared by 0 bases and J by 4 bases, with 10 bases between. The CDR3 spells CAWSVSGRYEQYF. The CDR3 region has the DNA TGTGCCTGGAGTGTTTCGGGGAGATACGAGCAGTACTTC.

The V gene is TRBV2, the J gene TRBJ1-6; D is unclear. The V end was cut by 5 bases, the J end by 9 bases, with 14 bases between. This CDR3 has 14 residues. CDR1 is SNHLY and CDR2 is FYNNEI in the germline V gene. The CDR3 sequence is CASSLTERSSPLHF. CDR3 sequence (DNA): TGTGCCAGCAGTCTCACGGAGCGGAGTTCACCCCTCCACTTT.

The V and J genes are TRBV27 and TRBJ2-1; D is possibly TRBD1 (5 bases). The CDR3 runs to 15 residues. V lost 5 bases and J 2 bases, leaving 13 bases between the germline ends. Germline V gene data show CDR1 as MNHEY and CDR2 as SMNVEV (reference sequence). The CDR3: CASSPSLQAYNEQFF. The CDR3 DNA reads TGTGCCAGCAGTCCCTCGTTACAGGCCTACAATGAGCAGTTCTTC.

The chain carries TRBV7-2 and TRBJ1-3; perhaps TRBD1 as D (6 bases). The length of the CDR3 is 16 residues. Germline V gene data show CDR1 as SGHTA and CDR2 as FQGNSA. V dropped 5 bases and J dropped 2 bases, with 16 bases sitting between them. CDR3 DNA sequence: TGTGCCAGCAGCAGGTTTCCCCAGGGGACTGGAAACACCATATATTTT. Its translation is CASSRFPQGTGNTIYF.

The chain has TRBV28 and TRBJ2-7, with D perhaps TRBD2 (6 bases). The germline V and J ends were trimmed by 6 bases and 3 bases, with 21 bases remaining between them. The CDR3 sequence is 16 residues long. Per the germline V gene, CDR1 is MDHEN and CDR2 is SYDVKM. CDR3 protein: CASSPPGGGVLYEQYF. CDR3 in DNA: TGTGCCAGCAGCCCACCAGGTGGCGGGGTACTCTACGAGCAGTACTTC.

The chain uses TRBV27 and TRBJ1-2; D is unresolved. Trimming cost V 0 bases and J 0 bases, with 14 bases left between them. The V gene's germline CDR1 is MNHEY and CDR2 SMNVEV (reference sequence). This CDR3 has 17 amino acids. The CDR3 spells CASSLSQAFEANYGYTF. CDR3 coding DNA: TGTGCCAGCAGTTTATCGCAGGCCTTTGAAGCTAACTATGGCTACACCTTC.

This clone was counted between two and nine times. CDR3 sequence reads: CASRTGTGGILYF. In DNA form, the CDR3 reads TGTGCCAGCAGAACCGGGACAGGGGGGATCTTGTACTTC. The chain uses TRBV12-3 or TRBV12-4 and TRBJ2-7, with TRBD1 identical over 11 bases. The length of the CDR3 is 13 residues. With V trimmed by 6 bases and J by 12 bases, 10 bases remained unmatched.

The chain couples TRBV7-6 to TRBJ1-5; 7 bases are shared with TRBD1. The V gene's germline CDR1 is SGHVS and CDR2 FNYEAQ. Trimming took 4 bases from V and 4 from J; bases not matched to a gene: 7. The CDR3 contains 15 residues. CDR3 amino acids: CASSSLAGGNQPQHF. The CDR3 DNA reads as TGTGCCAGCAGCTCCCTGGCAGGGGGGAATCAGCCCCAGCATTTT.